This is a list of T cell receptor beta chains from one sample in a study of OX40 agonist ivuxolimab in advanced cancers. This table comes from immunoSEQ multiplex PCR, and its TCRdb copy is limited to in-frame clones, with some not included. In the table there are tens of thousands of clones, around 90% of which are singletons. This specimen consisted of CD4+ or CD8+ T cells sorted from blood, obtained in a trial of the OX40 agonist ivuxolimab. These receptor sequences come from an adult with an advanced solid tumor such as melanoma, head and neck, liver or kidney cancer. CDR3s include the opening cysteine and the closing phenylalanine or tryptophan. Fields, in order: CDR3 length, J gene, clone size, D gene, V gene, CDR3 DNA, CDR3 protein. A D gene is named only where the DNA matches it firmly. The size field is filled for only some rows; it gives once, few, many or a size class.

CDR3 length: 16; J gene: TRBJ2-3; clone size: NA; D gene: TRBD2; V gene: TRBV2; CDR3 DNA: TGTGCCAGCAGTGCCCCTAGCGGTTTTAGCACAGATACGCAGTATTTT; CDR3 protein: CASSAPSGFSTDTQYF
CDR3 length: 12; J gene: TRBJ1-2; clone size: NA; D gene: NA; V gene: TRBV27; CDR3 DNA: TGTGCCAGCAGTTCCCGGACGGGTGGCTACACCTTC; CDR3 protein: CASSSRTGGYTF
CDR3 length: 15; J gene: TRBJ2-1; clone size: NA; D gene: TRBD1; V gene: TRBV4-1; CDR3 DNA: TGCGCCAGCAGCCAAGTAGGCAGGGGGTACAATGAGCAGTTCTTC; CDR3 protein: CASSQVGRGYNEQFF
CDR3 length: 16; J gene: TRBJ1-2; clone size: NA; D gene: TRBD1; V gene: TRBV28; CDR3 DNA: TGTGCCAGCAGTTTACGTCCCGGGACAGTTAACTATGGCTACACCTTC; CDR3 protein: CASSLRPGTVNYGYTF
CDR3 length: 16; J gene: TRBJ1-2; clone size: once; D gene: NA; V gene: TRBV7-8; CDR3 DNA: TGTGCCAGCAGCCCCTATCGGGTTGCATCTAACTATGGCTACACCTTC; CDR3 protein: CASSPYRVASNYGYTF
CDR3 length: 14; J gene: TRBJ1-2; clone size: once; D gene: TRBD1; V gene: TRBV18; CDR3 DNA: TGTGCCAGCTCACAAGGGACAGGGGGCAATGGCTACACCTTC; CDR3 protein: CASSQGTGGNGYTF
CDR3 length: 14; J gene: TRBJ2-7; clone size: NA; D gene: TRBD1; V gene: TRBV19; CDR3 DNA: TGTGCCAGTAGGAGGGGGACAGGGGCGGACGAGCAGTACTTC; CDR3 protein: CASRRGTGADEQYF
CDR3 length: 14; J gene: TRBJ1-1; clone size: NA; D gene: NA; V gene: TRBV19; CDR3 DNA: TGTGCCAGTAGCCGCACAGGGTCGGACACTGAAGCTTTCTTT; CDR3 protein: CASSRTGSDTEAFF
CDR3 length: 12; J gene: TRBJ1-2; clone size: NA; D gene: NA; V gene: TRBV10-3; CDR3 DNA: TGTGCCACCGATCGGGGGGACTATGGCTACACCTTC; CDR3 protein: CATDRGDYGYTF
CDR3 length: 14; J gene: TRBJ2-5; clone size: NA; D gene: TRBD2; V gene: TRBV7-7; CDR3 DNA: TGTGCTAGCAGCCCGGGACTAGCAGGGGAGACCCAGTACTTC; CDR3 protein: CASSPGLAGETQYF
CDR3 length: 13; J gene: TRBJ1-4; clone size: NA; D gene: TRBD1; V gene: TRBV11-2; CDR3 DNA: TGTGCCAGCAGCTCTGGACAGGTGGAAAAACTGTTTTTT; CDR3 protein: CASSSGQVEKLFF
CDR3 length: 14; J gene: TRBJ2-7; clone size: NA; D gene: NA; V gene: TRBV10-1; CDR3 DNA: TGCGCCAGCAGTGAGGGCAGGGGTATCTACGAGCAGTACTTC; CDR3 protein: CASSEGRGIYEQYF
CDR3 length: 16; J gene: TRBJ2-2; clone size: NA; D gene: NA; V gene: TRBV6-1; CDR3 DNA: TGTGCCAGCAGTGAAGCGGGGGGGCTTCGTCCCGGGGAGCTGTTTTTT; CDR3 protein: CASSEAGGLRPGELFF
CDR3 length: 16; J gene: TRBJ2-5; clone size: once; D gene: TRBD2; V gene: TRBV7-2; CDR3 DNA: TGTGCCAGCAGCTTAGTTAGCGGGGGGCCTCTCGGGACCCAGTACTTC; CDR3 protein: CASSLVSGGPLGTQYF
CDR3 length: 15; J gene: TRBJ2-1; clone size: NA; D gene: NA; V gene: TRBV19; CDR3 DNA: TGTGCCAGTAGTATGCGAACGGGGGCTAGGGATGAGCAGTTCTTC; CDR3 protein: CASSMRTGARDEQFF
CDR3 length: 13; J gene: TRBJ2-1; clone size: NA; D gene: NA; V gene: TRBV7-7; CDR3 DNA: TGTGCTAGCAGCTTGGGGACCATAAATGAGCAGTTCTTC; CDR3 protein: CASSLGTINEQFF
CDR3 length: 13; J gene: TRBJ2-7; clone size: NA; D gene: TRBD1; V gene: TRBV5-1; CDR3 DNA: TGCGCCAGCAGCGAGGGACAGGGGGCCGAGCAGTACTTC; CDR3 protein: CASSEGQGAEQYF
CDR3 length: 16; J gene: TRBJ2-1; clone size: NA; D gene: TRBD2; V gene: TRBV5-1; CDR3 DNA: TGCGCCAGCAGCTTGGTGGCTAGCGGGAGCTACAATGAGCAGTTCTTC; CDR3 protein: CASSLVASGSYNEQFF
CDR3 length: 16; J gene: TRBJ2-7; clone size: NA; D gene: TRBD2; V gene: TRBV18; CDR3 DNA: TGTGCCAGCTCACCAGCGAACCTAGCGGGATTCTACGAGCAGTACTTC; CDR3 protein: CASSPANLAGFYEQYF
CDR3 length: 11; J gene: TRBJ2-7; clone size: NA; D gene: TRBD2; V gene: TRBV7-9; CDR3 DNA: TGTGCCAGCAATGCGGGGGGCGAGCAGTACTTC; CDR3 protein: CASNAGGEQYF
CDR3 length: 12; J gene: TRBJ2-3; clone size: NA; D gene: NA; V gene: TRBV18; CDR3 DNA: TGTGCCAGCTCGCCAAGCACAGATACGCAGTATTTT; CDR3 protein: CASSPSTDTQYF
CDR3 length: 11; J gene: TRBJ2-7; clone size: NA; D gene: NA; V gene: TRBV6-1; CDR3 DNA: TGTGCCAGCAGCGCCTTCTACGAGCAGTACTTC; CDR3 protein: CASSAFYEQYF
CDR3 length: 17; J gene: TRBJ2-3; clone size: NA; D gene: TRBD2; V gene: TRBV18; CDR3 DNA: TGTGCCAGCTCACCATTAACTAGCGGGAGCGGGACAGATACGCAGTATTTT; CDR3 protein: CASSPLTSGSGTDTQYF
CDR3 length: 15; J gene: TRBJ2-5; clone size: NA; D gene: NA; V gene: TRBV7-9; CDR3 DNA: TGTGCCAGCAGCTTAACAGGGGGGGAGCAAGAGACCCAGTACTTC; CDR3 protein: CASSLTGGEQETQYF
CDR3 length: 18; J gene: TRBJ2-1; clone size: NA; D gene: NA; V gene: TRBV5-1; CDR3 DNA: TGCGCCAGCAGCTTGGTCGCCGGGGCGGGAAGGTCCTACAATGAGCAGTTCTTC; CDR3 protein: CASSLVAGAGRSYNEQFF
CDR3 length: 13; J gene: TRBJ1-1; clone size: NA; D gene: NA; V gene: TRBV19; CDR3 DNA: TGTGCCAGTAGTCCAGGCTTGAACACTGAAGCTTTCTTT; CDR3 protein: CASSPGLNTEAFF
CDR3 length: 13; J gene: TRBJ1-1; clone size: NA; D gene: NA; V gene: TRBV7-3; CDR3 DNA: TGTGCCAGCAGCTTATTCATGAACACTGAAGCTTTCTTT; CDR3 protein: CASSLFMNTEAFF
CDR3 length: 14; J gene: TRBJ1-2; clone size: NA; D gene: NA; V gene: TRBV29-1; CDR3 DNA: TGCAGCGCCTCTCGGGACGAAGCTAACTATGGCTACACCTTC; CDR3 protein: CSASRDEANYGYTF
CDR3 length: 16; J gene: TRBJ2-5; clone size: NA; D gene: NA; V gene: TRBV28; CDR3 DNA: TGTGCCAGCAGCCCCCCCGGACTGGGGATCCAAGAGACCCAGTACTTC; CDR3 protein: CASSPPGLGIQETQYF
CDR3 length: 13; J gene: TRBJ2-5; clone size: NA; D gene: NA; V gene: TRBV5-1; CDR3 DNA: TGCGCCAGCAGCTTGGGCAACCAAGAGACCCAGTACTTC; CDR3 protein: CASSLGNQETQYF
CDR3 length: 14; J gene: TRBJ1-5; clone size: few; D gene: NA; V gene: TRBV2; CDR3 DNA: TGTGCCAGCAGTGAACAGCTTAGCAATCAGCCCCAGCATTTT; CDR3 protein: CASSEQLSNQPQHF
CDR3 length: 14; J gene: TRBJ2-1; clone size: NA; D gene: NA; V gene: TRBV7-8; CDR3 DNA: TGTGCCAGCAGCCCAACAGAACAGCACAATGAGCAGTTCTTC; CDR3 protein: CASSPTEQHNEQFF